Reported below is one TCR beta chain. Germline assignment: CDR1 MNHNS and CDR2 SASEGT. Trimming pared 7 bases from V and 6 bases from J, leaving 13 bases between. This CDR3 comprises 12 residues. These data originate in a study of cytomegalovirus exposure and HLA in healthy donors. The repertoire was sequenced with immunoSEQ multiplex PCR; TCRdb's copy has only in-frame clones and lacks some. The sample contains about 240,000 clones, approximately 86% of which appear only once. V is TRBV6-1 and J is TRBJ2-7; D not resolved. This TCR was sampled from a woman in her thirties in good health and CMV-seropositive. Sequenced input: PBMCs. For the CDR3, the DNA is TGTGCCAGCAATAGAGACAAGAGCGAGCAGTACTTC. The encoded protein is CASNRDKSEQYF.